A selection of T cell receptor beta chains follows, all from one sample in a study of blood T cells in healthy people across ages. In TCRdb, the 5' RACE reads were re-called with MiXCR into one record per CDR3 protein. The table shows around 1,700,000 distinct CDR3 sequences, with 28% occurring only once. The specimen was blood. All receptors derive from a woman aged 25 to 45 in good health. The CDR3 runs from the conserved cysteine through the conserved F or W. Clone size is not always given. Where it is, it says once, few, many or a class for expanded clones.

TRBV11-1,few,CASSFSPATDTQYF
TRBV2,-,CASSGFGTGKDEQYF
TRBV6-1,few,CASSGERGQPQHF
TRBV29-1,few,CSVGSDGYTF
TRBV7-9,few,CASSQQGGFGMETQYF
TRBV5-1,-,CASSQGQGVFTDTQYF
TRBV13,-,CASSLPEAGVGEQFF
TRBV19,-,CASTGQGSPYEQYF
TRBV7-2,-,CASSSFTGSNQPQHF
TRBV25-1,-,CASSAPPGGGYTF
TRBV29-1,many,CSVEGVGSYEQYF
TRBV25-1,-,CASSEFGFEAFF
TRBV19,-,CASSIARTGAGETQYF
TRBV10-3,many,CAIMRDSSYNEQFF
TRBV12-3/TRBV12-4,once,CASSLNRPGQGDTGELFF